This TCR beta chain comes out of a study of OX40 agonist ivuxolimab in advanced cancers. As for the study in general: Intravenous ivuxolimab was administered to patients every 2 weeks at 0.01 to 10 mg/kg. Whole-study results and caveats: At doses 0.1 to 3.0 mg/kg, CD4+ and CD8+ clones expanded. Expanded peripheral T cells had an undetermined antigen specificity.

The V and J ends lost 2 bases and 1 base respectively, with 5 bases between them. Looked up from germline, CDR1 is ENHRY and CDR2 is SYGVKD. This CDR3 contains 14 residues. TCRdb's copy holds only in-frame clones and misses some; the assay was immunoSEQ multiplex PCR. The sample has over 50,000 clones, roughly 90% seen once. Notes on this clone: Its antigen is undetermined.

The gene calls are TRBV10-3 and TRBJ2-2, with D unresolved. This clonotype was sampled from an adult with an advanced solid tumor such as melanoma, head and neck, liver or kidney cancer. The sequencing used CD4+ or CD8+ T cells sorted from blood, collected in a trial of the OX40 agonist ivuxolimab. CDR3 nucleotides: TGTGCCATCAGTGAGAGGCAGAACACCGGGGAGCTGTTTTTT. Translating gives CAISERQNTGELFF.